Each of the 15 T cell receptor beta chains below was sequenced from the same sample in a study of identical twins. TCRdb passed the 5' RACE reads through MiXCR, listing each CDR3 protein once. The sample lists approximately 600,000 distinct CDR3 sequences; just over 7% were seen once. These sequences were also reported in another study, on yellow fever vaccine responses in identical twins.

The sequenced material came from PBMCs. The source is a woman between 18 and 30 years old in good health.

This clonotype has more than one count but fewer than ten. The chain recombines TRBV2 with TRBJ2-7; D possibly corresponds to TRBD2 (6 bases). Germline V gives CDR1 SNHLY, CDR2 FYNNEI. Trimming took off 6 bases at V and 2 bases at J, with 17 bases between the two ends. CDR3 length: 15 amino acids. As DNA, the CDR3 is TGTGCCAGCAGCGCCCCCGGGGACTTAACCTACGAGCAGTACTTC. Protein: CASSAPGDLTYEQYF. Full variable domain (rest looked up from reference TRBV2 and TRBJ2-7): EPEVTQTPSHQVTQMGQEVILRCVPISNHLYFYWYRQILGQKVEFLVSFYNNEISEKSEIFDDQFSVERPDGSNFTLKIRSTKLEDSAMYFCASSAPGDLTYEQYFGPGTRLTVT.

This chain links TRBV5-1 with TRBJ2-7; 7 bases align to TRBD2. Losses at the gene ends were 2 bases for V and 3 bases for J; bases not matched to a gene: 5. The germline CDR1 and CDR2 sequences are SGHRS and YFSETQ. This CDR3 has 14 amino acids. The CDR3 loop reads CASSLAGSHYEQYF. Written as DNA, the CDR3 is TGCGCCAGCAGCTTAGCGGGGAGTCACTACGAGCAGTACTTC.

This clonotype has at least ten counts. The chain links TRBV29-1 to TRBJ1-1, with D tentatively TRBD1 (5 bases). Trimming shortened V by 5 bases and J by 8 bases, and 9 bases separated the two germline ends. Germline V gene sequence: CDR1 SQVTM, CDR2 ANQGSEA. The CDR3 loop spans 10 amino acids. This chain's CDR3 is CSVRQQEAFF. In DNA, the CDR3 is TGCAGCGTTAGACAGCAAGAAGCTTTCTTT.

This clonotype has only a few counts. The chain recombines TRBV20-1 with TRBJ2-7; 7 bases match TRBD2. The CDR3 contains 14 residues. The junction had 10 bases not matched to a gene; V was cut back by 5 bases and J by 3 bases. Germline-derived CDR1 and CDR2 are DFQATT and SNEGSKA (reference sequence). DNA for the CDR3: TGCAGTGCTGTAAACCGGGACTACCACTACGAGCAGTACTTC. Translation: CSAVNRDYHYEQYF.

The sample holds a few counts of this clonotype. In nucleotides, the CDR3 is TGTGCCAGCAGCCAAGACTTAGTACAGGGGGCTGGGAACACTGAAGCTTTCTTT. As protein: CASSQDLVQGAGNTEAFF. J is TRBJ1-1 and V is TRBV4-2; TRBD1 matches at 9 bases. The CDR3 loop spans 18 amino acids. Germline-derived CDR1 and CDR2 are LGHNA and YNFKEQ. V trimming: 0 bases; J trimming: 1 base; junction bases outside the gene matches: 9.

This clonotype was recorded many times. The chain uses TRBV12-3 or TRBV12-4 and TRBJ2-3, with TRBD1 matching 10 bases. After removal of 5 bases from V and 3 bases from J, the junction contained 2 bases not matched to a gene. CDR3 length: 14 amino acids. The CDR3 region has the DNA TGTGCCAGCAGTGGGGGACAGGGGACAGATACGCAGTATTTT. This gives the protein CASSGGQGTDTQYF.

This clonotype was seen repeatedly, ten times or more. V usage is TRBV29-1 and J usage is TRBJ2-3; D tentatively reads TRBD1 or TRBD2 (5 bases each). The CDR3 consists of 15 residues. Deletions cut 6 bases from V and 2 bases from J, with 18 bases between. Per germline, CDR1 SQVTM and CDR2 ANQGSEA. CDR3 in amino acids: CSVASVGDVTDTQYF. CDR3 DNA: TGCAGCGTCGCCTCGGTGGGGGACGTCACAGATACGCAGTATTTT.

This clonotype occurred many times. The chain uses TRBV6-1 and TRBJ1-2; 10 bases align to TRBD1. V lost 2 bases, J lost 1 base, and 4 bases stayed unmatched. Per the germline V gene, CDR1 is MNHNS and CDR2 is SASEGT. The length of the CDR3 is 16 residues. The CDR3: CASSERQGANNYGYTF. As DNA, the CDR3 is TGTGCCAGCAGTGAACGACAGGGGGCCAATAACTATGGCTACACCTTC.

This chain uses TRBV5-1 with TRBJ2-7; 11 bases match TRBD2. The V gene end was trimmed by 4 bases and the J gene end by 4 bases; junction bases not matched to a gene: 7. Germline lookup yields CDR1 SGHRS and CDR2 YFSETQ. The CDR3 is 15 amino acids. This CDR3 reads CASSRGLAVEYEQYF. Here the CDR3 DNA reads TGCGCCAGCAGCCGGGGACTAGCGGTCGAATACGAGCAGTACTTC.

This chain uses TRBV20-1 with TRBJ2-5; D tentatively reads TRBD1 or TRBD2 (5 bases each). Germline lookup yields CDR1 DFQATT and CDR2 SNEGSKA (reference sequence). This CDR3 comprises 15 residues. The V gene lost 0 bases and the J gene lost 5 bases, with 16 bases spanning the gap. CDR3 DNA sequence: TGCAGTGCTAGAGATCCCGGGACCACCCGGGAGACCCAGTACTTC. Translation: CSARDPGTTRETQYF.

This clonotype was detected ten times or more. The chain combines TRBV7-9 with TRBJ2-1, with TRBD2 as a possible D gene (5 bases). The V end was cut by 10 bases, the J end by 2 bases, with 18 bases between. This CDR3 spans 15 amino acids. CDR1 and CDR2 (germline): SEHNR, FQNEAQ (reference sequence). CDR3 DNA sequence: TGTGCCATATCGGGGAAAGGAGCGCCCTACAATGAGCAGTTCTTC. It encodes CAISGKGAPYNEQFF.

This chain connects TRBV6-5 to TRBJ2-7; D uncertain. There are 11 residues in the CDR3. Deletions cut 3 bases from V and 6 bases from J, with 6 bases between. CDR1 is MNHEY and CDR2 is SVGAGI in the germline V gene. As DNA, the CDR3 is TGTGCCAGCAGTTATCTTGGCGAGCAGTACGTC. Residues: CASSYLGEQYV.

This clonotype was counted many times. The rearrangement uses TRBV20-1 and TRBJ2-1; 10 nucleotides match TRBD2. After removal of 5 bases from V and 3 bases from J, the junction contained 7 bases not matched to a gene. There are 15 residues in the CDR3. CDR1 DFQATT and CDR2 SNEGSKA come from the germline V gene (reference sequence). In DNA, the CDR3 is TGCAGTGCTCCCAAAGCGGGAGGGAGCTACAATGAGCAGTTCTTC. This sequence encodes CSAPKAGGSYNEQFF.

The V call is TRBV28, the J call TRBJ1-2; D call uncertain. CDR3 length: 11 residues. Germline V gives CDR1 MDHEN, CDR2 SYDVKM. V lost 10 bases to trimming and J lost 8 bases, with 14 bases between them. The CDR3 sequence is CATRVGLGYTF. In nucleotides, the CDR3 is TGTGCCACCCGAGTGGGCTTGGGCTACACCTTC.

The chain employs TRBV29-1 and TRBJ2-7; D is unclear. CDR1 is SQVTM, CDR2 ANQGSEA, per germline. Between the trimmed V and J ends, which lost 4 bases and 6 bases, there was a span of 10 bases. The CDR3 runs 11 residues. The CDR3 here is CSVVWIGEQYF. The DNA for the CDR3 is TGCAGCGTTGTATGGATTGGCGAGCAGTACTTC.